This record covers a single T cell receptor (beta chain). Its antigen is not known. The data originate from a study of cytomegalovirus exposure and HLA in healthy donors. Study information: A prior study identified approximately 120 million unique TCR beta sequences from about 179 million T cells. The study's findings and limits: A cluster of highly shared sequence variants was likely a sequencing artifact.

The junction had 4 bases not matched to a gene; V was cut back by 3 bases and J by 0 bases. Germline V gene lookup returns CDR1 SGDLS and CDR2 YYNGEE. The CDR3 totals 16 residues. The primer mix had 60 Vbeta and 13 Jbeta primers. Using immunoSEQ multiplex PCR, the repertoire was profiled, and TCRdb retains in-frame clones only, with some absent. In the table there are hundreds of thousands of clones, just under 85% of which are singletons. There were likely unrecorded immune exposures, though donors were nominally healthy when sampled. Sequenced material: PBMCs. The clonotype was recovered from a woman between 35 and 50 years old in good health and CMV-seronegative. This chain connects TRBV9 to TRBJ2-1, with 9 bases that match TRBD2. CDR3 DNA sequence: TGTGCCAGCAGCGAGAGAGCGGGGGGCTCCTACAATGAGCAGTTCTTC. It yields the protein CASSERAGGSYNEQFF.